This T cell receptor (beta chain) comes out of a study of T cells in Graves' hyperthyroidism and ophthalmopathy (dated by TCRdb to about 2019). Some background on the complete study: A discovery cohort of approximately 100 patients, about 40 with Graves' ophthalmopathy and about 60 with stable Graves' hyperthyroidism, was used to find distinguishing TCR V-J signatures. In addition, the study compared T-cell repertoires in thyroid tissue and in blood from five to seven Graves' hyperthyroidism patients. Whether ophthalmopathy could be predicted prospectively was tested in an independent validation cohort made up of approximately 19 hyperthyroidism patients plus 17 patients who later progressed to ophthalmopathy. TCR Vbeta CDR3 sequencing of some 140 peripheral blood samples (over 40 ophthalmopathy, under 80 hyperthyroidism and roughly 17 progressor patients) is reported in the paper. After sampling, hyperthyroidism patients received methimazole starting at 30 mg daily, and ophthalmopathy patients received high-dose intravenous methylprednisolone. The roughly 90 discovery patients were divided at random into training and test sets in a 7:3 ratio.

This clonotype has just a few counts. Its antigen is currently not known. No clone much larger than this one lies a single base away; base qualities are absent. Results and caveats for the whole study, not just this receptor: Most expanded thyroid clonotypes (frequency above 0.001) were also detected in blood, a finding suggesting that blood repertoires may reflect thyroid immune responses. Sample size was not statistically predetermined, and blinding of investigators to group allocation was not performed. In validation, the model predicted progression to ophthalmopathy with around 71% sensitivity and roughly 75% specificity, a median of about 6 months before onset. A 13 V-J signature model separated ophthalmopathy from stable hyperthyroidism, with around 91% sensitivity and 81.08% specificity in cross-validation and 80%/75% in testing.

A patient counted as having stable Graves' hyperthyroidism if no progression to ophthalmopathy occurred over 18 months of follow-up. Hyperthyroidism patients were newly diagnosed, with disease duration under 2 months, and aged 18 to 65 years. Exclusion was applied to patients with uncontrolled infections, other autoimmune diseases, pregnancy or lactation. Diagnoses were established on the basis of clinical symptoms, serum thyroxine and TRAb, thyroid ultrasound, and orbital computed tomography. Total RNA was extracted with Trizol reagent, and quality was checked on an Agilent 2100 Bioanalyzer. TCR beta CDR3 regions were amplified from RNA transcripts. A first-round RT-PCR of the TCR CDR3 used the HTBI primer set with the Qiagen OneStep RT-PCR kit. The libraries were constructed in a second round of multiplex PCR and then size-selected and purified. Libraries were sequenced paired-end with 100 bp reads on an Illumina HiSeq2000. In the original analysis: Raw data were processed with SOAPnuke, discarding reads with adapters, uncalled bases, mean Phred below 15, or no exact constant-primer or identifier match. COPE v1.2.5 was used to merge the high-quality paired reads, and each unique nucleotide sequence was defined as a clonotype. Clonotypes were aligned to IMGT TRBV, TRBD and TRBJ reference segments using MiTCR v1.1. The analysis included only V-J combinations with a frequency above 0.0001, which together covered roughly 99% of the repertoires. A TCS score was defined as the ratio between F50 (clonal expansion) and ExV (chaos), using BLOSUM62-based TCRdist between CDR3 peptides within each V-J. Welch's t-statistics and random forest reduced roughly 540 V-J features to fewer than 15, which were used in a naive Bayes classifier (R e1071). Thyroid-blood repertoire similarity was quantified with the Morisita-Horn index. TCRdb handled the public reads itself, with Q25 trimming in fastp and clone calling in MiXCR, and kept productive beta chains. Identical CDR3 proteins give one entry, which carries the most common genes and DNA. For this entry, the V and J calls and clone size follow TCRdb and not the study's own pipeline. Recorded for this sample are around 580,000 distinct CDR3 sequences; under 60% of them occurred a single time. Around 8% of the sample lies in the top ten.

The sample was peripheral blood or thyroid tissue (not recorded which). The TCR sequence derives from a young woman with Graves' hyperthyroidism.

For the CDR3, the sequence is CASSPALNPNYGYTF. The DNA sequence is TGCGCCAGCAGCCCGGCCCTAAACCCAAACTATGGCTACACCTTC. The chain links TRBV5-1 with TRBJ1-2; the D gene is unclear. The junction shows trimming of 4 bases on V and 2 bases on J, plus 15 bases between the germline ends. From the germline V gene, CDR1 is SGHRS and CDR2 is YFSETQ. From the cysteine up to the phenylalanine, the CDR3 has a length of 15 residues. Only the CDR3 region is kept as DNA, spanning 45 bases read in frame from base 1.